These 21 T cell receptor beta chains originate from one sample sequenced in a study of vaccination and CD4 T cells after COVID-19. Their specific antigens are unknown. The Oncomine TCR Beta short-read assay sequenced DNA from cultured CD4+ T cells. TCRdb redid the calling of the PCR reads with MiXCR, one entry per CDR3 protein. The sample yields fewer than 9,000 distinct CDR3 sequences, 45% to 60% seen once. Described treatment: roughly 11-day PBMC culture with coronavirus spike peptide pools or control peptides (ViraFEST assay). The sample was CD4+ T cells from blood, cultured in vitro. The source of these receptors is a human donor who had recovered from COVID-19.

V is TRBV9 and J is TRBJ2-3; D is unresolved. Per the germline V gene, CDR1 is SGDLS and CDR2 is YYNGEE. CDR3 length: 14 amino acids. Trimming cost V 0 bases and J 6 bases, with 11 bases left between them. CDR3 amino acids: CASSVEAWGDTQYF. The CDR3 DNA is TGTGCCAGCAGCGTAGAGGCGTGGGGTGATACGCAGTATTTT.

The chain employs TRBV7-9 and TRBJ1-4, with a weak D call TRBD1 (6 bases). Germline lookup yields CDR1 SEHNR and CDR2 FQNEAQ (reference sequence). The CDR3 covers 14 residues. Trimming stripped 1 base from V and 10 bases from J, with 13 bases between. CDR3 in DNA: TGTGCCAGCAGCTTAGTAGGGGACACTGGAAAACTGTTTTTT. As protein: CASSLVGDTGKLFF.

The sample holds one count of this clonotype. Here the CDR3 DNA reads TGTGCCAGCAGAACTTCCCTCGGGACAGACTTCAATCAGCCCCAGCATTTT. It translates to CASRTSLGTDFNQPQHF. The V and J genes are TRBV2 and TRBJ1-5, with TRBD1 identical over 7 bases. The CDR3 has 17 residues. The germline gives CDR1 SNHLY, CDR2 FYNNEI. Trimming at V came to 6 bases and at J to 3 bases, leaving 14 bases not matched to a gene.

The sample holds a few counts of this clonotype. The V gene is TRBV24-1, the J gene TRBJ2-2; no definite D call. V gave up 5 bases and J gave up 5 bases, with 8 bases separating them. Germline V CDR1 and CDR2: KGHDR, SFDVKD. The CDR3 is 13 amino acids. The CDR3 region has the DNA TGTGCCACCAGTGGCAACGGAACCGGGGAGCTGTTTTTT. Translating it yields CATSGNGTGELFF.

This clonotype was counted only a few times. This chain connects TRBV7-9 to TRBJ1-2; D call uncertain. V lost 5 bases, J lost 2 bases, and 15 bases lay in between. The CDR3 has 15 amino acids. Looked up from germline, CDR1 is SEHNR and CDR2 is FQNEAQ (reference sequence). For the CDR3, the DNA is TGTGCCAGCAGCGCCCTCCGGGTCGTGAACTATGGCTACACCTTC. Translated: CASSALRVVNYGYTF.

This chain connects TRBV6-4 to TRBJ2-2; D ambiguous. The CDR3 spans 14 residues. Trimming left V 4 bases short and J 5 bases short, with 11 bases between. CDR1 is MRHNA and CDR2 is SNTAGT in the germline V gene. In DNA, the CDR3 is TGTGCCAGCAGTGTCCAGCCATTGACCGGGGAGCTGTTTTTT. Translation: CASSVQPLTGELFF.

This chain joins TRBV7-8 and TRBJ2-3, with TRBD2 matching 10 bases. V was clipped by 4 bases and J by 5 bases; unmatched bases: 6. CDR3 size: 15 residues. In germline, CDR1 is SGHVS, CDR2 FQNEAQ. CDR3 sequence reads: CASSSTSGPRDTQYF. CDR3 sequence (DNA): TGTGCCAGCAGCTCGACTAGCGGGCCGAGAGATACGCAGTATTTT.

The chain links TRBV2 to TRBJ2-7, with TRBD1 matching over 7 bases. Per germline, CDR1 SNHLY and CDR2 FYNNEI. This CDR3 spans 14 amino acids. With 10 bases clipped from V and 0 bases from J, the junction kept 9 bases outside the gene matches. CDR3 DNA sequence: TGTGCCACCAAGGACAGGCCGAGCTCCTACGAGCAGTACTTC. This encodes CATKDRPSSYEQYF.

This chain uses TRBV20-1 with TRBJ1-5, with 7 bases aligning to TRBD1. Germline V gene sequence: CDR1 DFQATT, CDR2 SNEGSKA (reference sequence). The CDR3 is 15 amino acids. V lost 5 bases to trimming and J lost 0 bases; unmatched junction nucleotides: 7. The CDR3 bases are TGCAGTGCTCGAGCCCGGACAGGTAGCAATCAGCCCCAGCATTTT. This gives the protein CSARARTGSNQPQHF.

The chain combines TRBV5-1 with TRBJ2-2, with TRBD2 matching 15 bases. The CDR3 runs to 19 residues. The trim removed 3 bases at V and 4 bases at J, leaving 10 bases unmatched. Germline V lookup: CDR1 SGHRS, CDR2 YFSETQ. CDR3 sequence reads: CASSSGLAGGTGPTGELFF. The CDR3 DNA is TGCGCCAGCAGCTCCGGACTAGCGGGAGGGACGGGTCCCACCGGGGAGCTGTTTTTT.

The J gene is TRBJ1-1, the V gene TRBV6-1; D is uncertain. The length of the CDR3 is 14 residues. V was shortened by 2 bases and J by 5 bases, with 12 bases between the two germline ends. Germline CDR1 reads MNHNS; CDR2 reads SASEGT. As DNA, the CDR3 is TGTGCCAGCAGTGAATTTGCGGGGTGGACTGAAGCTTTCTTT. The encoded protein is CASSEFAGWTEAFF.

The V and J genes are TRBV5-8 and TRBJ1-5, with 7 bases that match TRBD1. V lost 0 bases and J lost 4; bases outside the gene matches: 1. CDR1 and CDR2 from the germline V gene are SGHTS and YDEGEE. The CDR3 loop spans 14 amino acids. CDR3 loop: CASSLDRGNQPQHF. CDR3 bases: TGTGCCAGCAGCTTGGACAGGGGAAATCAGCCCCAGCATTTT.

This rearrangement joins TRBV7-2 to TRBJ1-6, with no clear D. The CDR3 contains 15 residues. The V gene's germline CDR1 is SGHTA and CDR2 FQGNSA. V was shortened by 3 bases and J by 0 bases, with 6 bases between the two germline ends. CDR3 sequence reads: CASSFQSSYNSPLHF. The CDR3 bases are TGTGCCAGCAGCTTCCAGAGCTCCTATAATTCACCCCTCCACTTT.

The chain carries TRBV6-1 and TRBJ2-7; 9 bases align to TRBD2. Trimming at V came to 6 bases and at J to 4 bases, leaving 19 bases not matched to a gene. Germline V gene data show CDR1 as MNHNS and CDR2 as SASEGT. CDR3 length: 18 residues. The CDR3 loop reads CASRKESRGGSLVYEQYF. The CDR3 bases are TGTGCCAGCAGGAAGGAGTCGCGGGGGGGCAGTCTAGTATACGAGCAGTACTTC.

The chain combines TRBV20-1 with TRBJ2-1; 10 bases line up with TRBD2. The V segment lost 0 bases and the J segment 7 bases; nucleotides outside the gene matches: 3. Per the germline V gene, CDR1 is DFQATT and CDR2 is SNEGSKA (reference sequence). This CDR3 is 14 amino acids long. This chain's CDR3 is CSARELSGRNEQFF. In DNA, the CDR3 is TGCAGTGCTAGAGAGCTTAGCGGGAGGAATGAGCAGTTCTTC.

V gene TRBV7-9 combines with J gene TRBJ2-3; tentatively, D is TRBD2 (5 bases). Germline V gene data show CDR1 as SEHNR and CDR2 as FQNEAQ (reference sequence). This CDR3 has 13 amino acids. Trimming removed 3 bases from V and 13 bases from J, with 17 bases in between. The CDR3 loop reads CASSFGGRTKEYF. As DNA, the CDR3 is TGTGCCAGCAGCTTCGGCGGGCGTACTAAGGAGTATTTT.

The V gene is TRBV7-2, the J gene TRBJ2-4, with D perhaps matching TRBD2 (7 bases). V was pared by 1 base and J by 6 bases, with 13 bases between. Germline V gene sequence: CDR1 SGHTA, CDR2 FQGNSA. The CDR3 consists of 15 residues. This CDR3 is CASSLGGGLGNIQYF. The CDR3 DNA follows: TGTGCCAGCAGCTTAGGGGGGGGCCTTGGAAACATTCAGTACTTC.

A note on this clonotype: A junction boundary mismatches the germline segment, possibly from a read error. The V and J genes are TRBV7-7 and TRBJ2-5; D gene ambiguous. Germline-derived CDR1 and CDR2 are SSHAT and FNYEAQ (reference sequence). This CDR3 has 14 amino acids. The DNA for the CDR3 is TGTGCTAGCAGCTTGATGGCCGACCAAGAGACCCAGTACTTC. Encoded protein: CASSLMADQETQYF.

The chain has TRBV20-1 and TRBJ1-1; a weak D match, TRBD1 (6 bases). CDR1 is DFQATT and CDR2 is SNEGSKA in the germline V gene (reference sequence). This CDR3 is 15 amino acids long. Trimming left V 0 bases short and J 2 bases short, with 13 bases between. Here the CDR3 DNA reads TGCAGTGCTAGAGACCAGACAGGAGCTAACACTGAAGCTTTCTTT. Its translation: CSARDQTGANTEAFF.

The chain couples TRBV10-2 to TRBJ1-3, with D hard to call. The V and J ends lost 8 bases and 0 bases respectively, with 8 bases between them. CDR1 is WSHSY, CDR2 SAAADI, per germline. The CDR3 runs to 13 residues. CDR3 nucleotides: TGCGCCAGCGGATGGGACTCTGGAAACACCATATATTTT. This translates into CASGWDSGNTIYF.

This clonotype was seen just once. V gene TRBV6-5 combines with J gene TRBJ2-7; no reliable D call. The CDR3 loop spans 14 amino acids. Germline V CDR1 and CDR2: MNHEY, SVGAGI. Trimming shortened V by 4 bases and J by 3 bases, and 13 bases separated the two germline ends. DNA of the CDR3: TGTGCCAGCAGTTTCGGGCCGTTATACTACGAGCAGTACTTC. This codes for CASSFGPLYYEQYF.